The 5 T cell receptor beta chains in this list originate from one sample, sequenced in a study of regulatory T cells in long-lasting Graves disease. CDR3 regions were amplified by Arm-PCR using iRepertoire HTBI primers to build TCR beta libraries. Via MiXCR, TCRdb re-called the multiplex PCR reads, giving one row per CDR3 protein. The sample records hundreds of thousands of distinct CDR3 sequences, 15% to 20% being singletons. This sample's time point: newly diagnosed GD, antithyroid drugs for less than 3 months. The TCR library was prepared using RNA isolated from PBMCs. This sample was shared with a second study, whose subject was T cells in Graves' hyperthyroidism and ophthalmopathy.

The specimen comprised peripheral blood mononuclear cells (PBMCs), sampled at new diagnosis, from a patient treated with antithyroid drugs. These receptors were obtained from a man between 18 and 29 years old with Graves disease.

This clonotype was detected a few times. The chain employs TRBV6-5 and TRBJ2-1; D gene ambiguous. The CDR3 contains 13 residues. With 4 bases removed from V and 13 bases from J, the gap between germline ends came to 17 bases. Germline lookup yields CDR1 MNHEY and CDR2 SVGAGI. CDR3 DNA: TGTGCCAGCAGTTCGACCCACGGTGAGGTCCAGTTCTTC. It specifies CASSSTHGEVQFF.

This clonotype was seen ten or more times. CDR3 amino acids: CASSNDRGSYGYTF. CDR3 nucleotides: TGCGCCAGCAGCAATGACAGGGGATCCTATGGCTACACCTTC. The chain is built from TRBV5-1 and TRBJ1-2; 8 nucleotides match TRBD1. This CDR3 spans 14 amino acids. Germline loops: CDR1 SGHRS, CDR2 YFSETQ. The V segment lost 4 bases and the J segment 4 bases; nucleotides outside the gene matches: 6.

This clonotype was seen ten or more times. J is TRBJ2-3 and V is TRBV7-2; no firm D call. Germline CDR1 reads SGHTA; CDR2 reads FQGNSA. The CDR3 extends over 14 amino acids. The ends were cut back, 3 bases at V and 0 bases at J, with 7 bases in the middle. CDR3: CASSLSWSTDTQYF. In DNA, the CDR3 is TGTGCCAGCAGCTTGTCGTGGAGCACAGATACGCAGTATTTT.

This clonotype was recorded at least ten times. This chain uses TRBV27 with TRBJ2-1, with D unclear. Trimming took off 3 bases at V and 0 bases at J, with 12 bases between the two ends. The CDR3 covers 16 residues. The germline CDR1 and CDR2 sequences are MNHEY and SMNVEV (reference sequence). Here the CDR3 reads CASSLSTQSSYNEQFF. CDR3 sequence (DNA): TGTGCCAGCAGTTTGAGCACCCAAAGCTCCTACAATGAGCAGTTCTTC.

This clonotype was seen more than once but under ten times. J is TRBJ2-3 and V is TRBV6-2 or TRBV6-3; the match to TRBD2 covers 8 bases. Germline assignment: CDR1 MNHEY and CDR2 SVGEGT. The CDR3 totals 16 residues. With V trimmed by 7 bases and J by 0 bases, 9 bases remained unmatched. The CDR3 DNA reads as TGTGCCAGCACGCGGGGACTAGATTCTAGCACAGATACGCAGTATTTT. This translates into CASTRGLDSSTDTQYF.